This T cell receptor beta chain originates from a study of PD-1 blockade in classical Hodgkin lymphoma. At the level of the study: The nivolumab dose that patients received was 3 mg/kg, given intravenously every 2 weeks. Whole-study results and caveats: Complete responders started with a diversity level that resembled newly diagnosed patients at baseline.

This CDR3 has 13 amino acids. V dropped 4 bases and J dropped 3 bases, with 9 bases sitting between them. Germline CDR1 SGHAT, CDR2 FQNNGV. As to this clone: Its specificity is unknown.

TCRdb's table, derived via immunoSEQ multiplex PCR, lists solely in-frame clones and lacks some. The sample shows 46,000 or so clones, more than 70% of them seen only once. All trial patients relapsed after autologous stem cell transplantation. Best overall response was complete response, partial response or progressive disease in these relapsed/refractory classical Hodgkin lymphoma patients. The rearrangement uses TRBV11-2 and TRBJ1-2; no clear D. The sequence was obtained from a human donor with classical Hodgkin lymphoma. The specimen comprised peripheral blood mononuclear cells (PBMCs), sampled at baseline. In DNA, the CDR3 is TGTGCCAGCAGCTCGGAGATAGACTATGGCTACACCTTC. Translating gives CASSSEIDYGYTF.